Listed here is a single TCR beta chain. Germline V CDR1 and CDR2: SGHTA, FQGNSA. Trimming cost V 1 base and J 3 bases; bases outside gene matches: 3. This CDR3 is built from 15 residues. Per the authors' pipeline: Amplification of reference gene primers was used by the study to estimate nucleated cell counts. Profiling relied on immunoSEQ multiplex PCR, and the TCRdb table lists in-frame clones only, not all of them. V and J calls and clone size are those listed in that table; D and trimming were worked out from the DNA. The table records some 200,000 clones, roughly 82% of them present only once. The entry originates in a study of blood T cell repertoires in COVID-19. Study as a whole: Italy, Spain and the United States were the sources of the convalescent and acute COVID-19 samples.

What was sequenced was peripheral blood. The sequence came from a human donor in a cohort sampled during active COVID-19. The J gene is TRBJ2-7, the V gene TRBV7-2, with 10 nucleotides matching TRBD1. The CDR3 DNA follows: TGTGCCAGCAGCTTAGTATGGGACAGGGGCTACGAGCAGTACTTC. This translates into CASSLVWDRGYEQYF. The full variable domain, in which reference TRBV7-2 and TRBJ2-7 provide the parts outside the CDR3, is GAGVSQSPSNKVTEKGKDVELRCDPISGHTALYWYRQSLGQGLEFLIYFQGNSAPDKSGLPSDRFSAERTGGSVSTLTIQRTQQEDSAVYLCASSLVWDRGYEQYFGPGTRLTVT.